These T cell receptor beta chains were read from a single sample in a study of blood T cell repertoires in COVID-19. TCRdb keeps only in-frame clones here, not all; method: immunoSEQ multiplex PCR. There are 120,000 or so clones in the sample; less than 90% occur only once, and about 4% lies in the top ten. The sequenced sample was PBMCs or T cells enriched from blood (not recorded which). Receptors were obtained from a woman under 40 who had recovered from COVID-19. Both conserved end residues are part of each CDR3. The D gene is left open where the match is weak. The size entry is marked missing in some rows and otherwise reads once, few, many or a size class.

v_gene,abundance,j_gene,d_gene,CDR3nt,CDR3aa
TRBV5-1,-,TRBJ1-4,TRBD1,TGCGCCAGCAGCAGACAGGGGGCGGACGAAAAACTGTTTTTT,CASSRQGADEKLFF
TRBV28,-,TRBJ2-1,-,TGTGCCAGCAGTTTAGGGCCGACCCCTACAATTGAGCAGTTCTTC,CASSLGPTPTIEQFF
TRBV24-1,-,TRBJ2-1,TRBD2,TGTGCCACCAGTGGGTCTAGCGGGAGACCCAGAGGGAATGAGCAGTTCTTC,CATSGSSGRPRGNEQFF
TRBV11-1,once,TRBJ2-2,TRBD1,TGTGCCAGCAGCTCTGACAGGGTGGGAACCGGGGAGCTGTTTTTT,CASSSDRVGTGELFF
TRBV5-3,-,TRBJ2-2,TRBD1,TGTGCCAGAAGCTCCTCCAGGGGGCTAAATGGGGAGCTGTTTTTT,CARSSSRGLNGELFF
TRBV10-1,-,TRBJ1-3,-,TGCGCCAGCAGCCCGGACAGCGATGGAAACACCATATATTTT,CASSPDSDGNTIYF
TRBV6-5,-,TRBJ1-6,-,TGTGCCAGCAGTTACTCGACGGGCAGGGGTAATTCACCCCTCCACTTT,CASSYSTGRGNSPLHF
TRBV4-1,few,TRBJ1-1,TRBD1,TGCGCCAGCAGCCTTTGGACAGGGGCGAATGAAGCTTTCTTT,CASSLWTGANEAFF
TRBV5-1,-,TRBJ2-5,TRBD2,TGCGCCAGCAGCCCGCGGGTTCAGGGCTTGACTAGCGGGAGGGTCAGAGAGACCCAGTACTTC,CASSPRVQGLTSGRVRETQYF
TRBV19,-,TRBJ1-1,TRBD1,TGTGCCAGTAACAGGGGTCAGGGGGCAGGTGAAGCTTTCTTT,CASNRGQGAGEAFF
TRBV7-8,-,TRBJ2-1,-,TGTGCCAGCAGCTTAGGGCGGGACGGAAGTCATGAGCAGTTCTTC,CASSLGRDGSHEQFF
TRBV7-7,-,TRBJ2-2,TRBD2,TGTGCCAGCAATAGCGGGAGTGTAACCGGGGAGCTGTTTTTT,CASNSGSVTGELFF
TRBV21-1,-,TRBJ2-7,-,TGTGCCAGCAGCAGGCTAGCGGGAGTGTTTTATTCTGGGCAGTACTTC,CASSRLAGVFYSGQYF
TRBV12-3/TRBV12-4,-,TRBJ2-7,-,TGTGCCAGCAGTTTCGGACTTCCGAGGGAGCAGTACTTC,CASSFGLPREQYF
TRBV3-1/TRBV3-2,-,TRBJ1-2,-,TGTGCCAGCAGTCCGACAGGTGTCGATGGCTACACCTTC,CASSPTGVDGYTF
TRBV3-1/TRBV3-2,-,TRBJ1-5,-,TGTGCCAGCAGCCACGGCAGGGTAAATCAGCGCCAGCATTTT,CASSHGRVNQRQHF
TRBV9,-,TRBJ2-5,TRBD2,TGTGCCAGCAGCGTATCGGTGGGAGGGCCCTCGGAGACCCAGTACTTC,CASSVSVGGPSETQYF
TRBV5-1,once,TRBJ2-1,-,TGCGCCAGCAGCTTGGAACTACGATCCGGGTGGAATGAGCAGTTCTTC,CASSLELRSGWNEQFF
TRBV12-5,once,TRBJ1-1,TRBD1,TGTGCTAGTGGCTCCGGGACAGGATCCCACACTGAAGCTTTCTTT,CASGSGTGSHTEAFF
TRBV4-1,-,TRBJ2-1,-,TGCGCCAGCAGCCAGGACTCCCCCCTAGCGTTGTCCTACAATGAGCAGTTCTTC,CASSQDSPLALSYNEQFF
TRBV5-1,-,TRBJ1-3,-,TGCGCCAGCAGCCCAAGTGCAGGGTATGGAAACACCATATATTTT,CASSPSAGYGNTIYF
TRBV7-2,-,TRBJ1-1,-,TGTGCCAGCAGCCCTCGAGGTCCCACCTCTACTGAAGCTTTCTTT,CASSPRGPTSTEAFF
TRBV19,-,TRBJ1-5,TRBD1,TGTGCCAGTTCCGGGACAGGGGGGTATAGCAATCAGCCCCAGCATTTT,CASSGTGGYSNQPQHF